This T cell receptor (beta chain) stems from a study of kidney transplant recipient with SARS-CoV-2 infection (dated by TCRdb to the early 2020s). This clonotype was recorded at least ten times. Which antigen it targets is not known. Base qualities are not at hand, and no much larger clone is one base apart. Sequencer: Illumina MiSeq. The peripheral T cell repertoire was profiled for human TCRbeta genes. As for the authors' bioinformatics: Differential clonotype abundance was tested with beta-binomial modelling to account for variability over time. Expanded clonotypes were screened against the ImmuneCODE reference database of SARS-CoV-2-associated TCRs and were mapped to viral genome regions. Further repertoire analyses covered TRBV gene usage, CDR3 length, CDR3 amino acid overlap between time points, clonotype abundance distributions and Jaccard similarity. The public sequencing data were trimmed at Q25 with fastp and processed into clonotypes with MiXCR by TCRdb, which kept only in-frame beta chains. Rows with one shared CDR3 protein collapse into an entry with the most common genes and DNA. TCRdb, not the original authors, processed these V and J calls. This sample is represented by 200,000 to 300,000 distinct CDR3 sequences; about 28% of them were singletons. Clones ranked in the top ten supply roughly 7% of the sample.

CDR1 is given as LGHNA and CDR2 as YNFKEQ, both from the germline V gene. Germline trimming: 0 bases from V, 2 bases from J; junction bases outside gene matches: 4. The CDR3 runs 16 amino acids, cysteine and phenylalanine included. Just CDR3 DNA is preserved here, 48 bases in frame from base 1. The time point label, as the study defines it: pre-pandemic baseline sample and day 111 after first positive SARS-CoV-2 test. Sequencing used a blood sample, obtained at baseline and on day 111 from a kidney transplant recipient. This TCR came from a male patient between 25 and 40 years old who had COVID-19 and was a kidney transplant recipient. Following a transplant, a fraction of the T cells may be traceable to the graft donor. Recombination linked TRBV4-2 to TRBJ2-1; 7 bases in the junction line up with TRBD2. CDR3 sequence: CASSQDGGTTYNEQFF. The DNA sequence is given as TGTGCCAGCAGCCAAGACGGGGGGACTACCTACAATGAGCAGTTCTTC.